A single sample gave rise to the 19 T cell receptor beta chains below, sequenced in a study of cytomegalovirus exposure and HLA in healthy donors. 60 Vbeta and 13 Jbeta primers were used in PCR. The method was immunoSEQ multiplex PCR; TCRdb's version includes in-frame clones alone and lacks a portion of them. The table shows about 170,000 clones, with around 75% occurring only once. The sequenced material came from PBMCs. Every receptor here comes from a male donor in good health and CMV-seronegative.

On this clone: Other DNA sequences within the sample encode an identical CDR3. This chain links TRBV10-3 with TRBJ1-4; 8 positions match TRBD1. The germline V gene encodes CDR1 ENHRY and CDR2 SYGVKD. The CDR3 consists of 14 residues. J was trimmed by 5 bases and V by 2 bases; bases with no gene match: 1. DNA for the CDR3: TGTGCCATCAGTGAGGGACAGGGAAATGAAAAACTGTTTTTT. It yields the protein CAISEGQGNEKLFF.

The chain joins TRBV2 to TRBJ2-5, with D tentatively TRBD1 (6 bases). Germline CDR1 reads SNHLY; CDR2 reads FYNNEI. V was pared by 2 bases and J by 0 bases, with 7 bases between. The CDR3 is made up of 14 amino acids. The CDR3 spells CASSERGYQETQYF. The CDR3 bases are TGTGCCAGCAGTGAAAGGGGGTACCAAGAGACCCAGTACTTC. The complete variable domain, with remaining parts taken from reference TRBV2 and TRBJ2-5, reads EPEVTQTPSHQVTQMGQEVILRCVPISNHLYFYWYRQILGQKVEFLVSFYNNEISEKSEIFDDQFSVERPDGSNFTLKIRSTKLEDSAMYFCASSERGYQETQYFGPGTRLLVL.

This sequence joins TRBV18 and TRBJ1-5, with a weak D call TRBD1 (5 bases). The CDR3 runs 16 residues. Germline CDR1 and CDR2: KGHSH and LQKENI. The ends were cut back, 6 bases at V and 3 bases at J, with 18 bases in the middle. The CDR3 spells CASSLGHLTNNQPQHF. The CDR3 coding sequence is TGTGCCAGCTCCCTAGGACATCTCACGAACAATCAGCCCCAGCATTTT.

This chain joins TRBV19 and TRBJ2-2; D might be TRBD1 (5 bases). This CDR3 contains 15 residues. Per germline, CDR1 LNHDA and CDR2 SQIVND (reference sequence). Trimming left V 3 bases short and J 4 bases short, with 12 bases between. CDR3 region: CASSIMTAGTGELFF. Here the CDR3 DNA reads TGTGCCAGTAGTATTATGACAGCCGGCACCGGGGAGCTGTTTTTT. Combining the CDR3 with reference TRBV19 and TRBJ2-2 gives the whole variable domain DGGITQSPKYLFRKEGQNVTLSCEQNLNHDAMYWYRQDPGQGLRLIYYSQIVNDFQKGDIAEGYSVSREKKESFPLTVTSAQKNPTAFYLCASSIMTAGTGELFFGEGSRLTVL.

Points on this clone: This specimen includes other DNA sequences encoding the same CDR3. The rearrangement links TRBV5-6 to TRBJ2-3, with D possibly matching TRBD2 (5 bases). V lost 4 bases to trimming and J lost 5 bases, with 11 bases between them. The CDR3 is 13 amino acids. CDR1 is SGHDT, CDR2 YYEEEE, per germline. Here the CDR3 DNA reads TGTGCCAGCAGCCGACGAGGAGGAGATACGCAGTATTTT. It encodes CASSRRGGDTQYF.

The CDR3 region has the DNA TGTGCCAGCAGTGAAGCGGGGTGGGGACAGGGGGTGGGTGAGCAGTTCTTC. This gives the protein CASSEAGWGQGVGEQFF. The chain links TRBV6-1 to TRBJ2-1, with 11 bases that match TRBD1. The ends lost 0 bases at V and 9 bases at J; junction bases unmatched: 10. Germline lookup yields CDR1 MNHNS and CDR2 SASEGT. The CDR3 has 17 residues.

V and J are TRBV19 and TRBJ1-6; 8 positions match TRBD1. The germline V gene has CDR1 LNHDA and CDR2 SQIVND (reference sequence). There are 13 residues in the CDR3. The V segment lost 5 bases and the J segment 8 bases; nucleotides outside the gene matches: 2. CDR3 amino acids: CASSADRDSPLHF. The CDR3, as DNA: TGTGCCAGTAGTGCGGACAGGGATTCACCCCTCCACTTT.

This clone was detected a few times. The chain links TRBV4-1 to TRBJ2-7; 8 nucleotides line up with TRBD2. The length of the CDR3 is 16 residues. The ends lost 1 base at V and 3 bases at J; junction bases unmatched: 8. Germline assignment: CDR1 MGHRA and CDR2 YSYEKL. This CDR3 is CASSQVAGPSHYEQYF. CDR3 coding DNA: TGCGCCAGCAGCCAAGTAGCGGGGCCCAGCCACTACGAGCAGTACTTC.

CDR3 residues: CASSQVRAGGSNEQFF. The DNA of the CDR3 is TGCGCCAGCAGCCAAGTTAGAGCGGGGGGGAGCAATGAGCAGTTCTTC. The rearrangement joins TRBV4-1 to TRBJ2-1; 10 nucleotides align to TRBD2. This CDR3 region has 16 residues. Germline CDR1 MGHRA, CDR2 YSYEKL. Trimming cost V 1 base and J 6 bases; bases outside gene matches: 6.

The chain carries TRBV30 and TRBJ1-1, with unresolved D. Looked up from germline, CDR1 is GTSNPN and CDR2 is SVGIG (reference sequence). CDR3 length: 11 amino acids. Trimming shortened V by 3 bases and J by 1 base, and 3 bases separated the two germline ends. The CDR3 protein is CAWSRNTEAFF. CDR3 bases: TGTGCCTGGAGCCGGAACACTGAAGCTTTCTTT.

The V and J genes are TRBV9 and TRBJ1-6; D is perhaps TRBD1 (6 bases). CDR1 is SGDLS and CDR2 is YYNGEE in the germline V gene. The CDR3 runs to 13 residues. Trimming removed 3 bases at V and 6 bases at J, with 7 bases between. The CDR3 region has the DNA TGTGCCAGCAGCGCCAGGGGTAATTCACCCCTCCACTTT. It specifies CASSARGNSPLHF.

The gene calls are TRBV6-1 and TRBJ1-5; TRBD1 aligns across 7 bases. The length of the CDR3 is 14 residues. The V and J ends lost 5 bases and 2 bases, in that order; junction bases with no gene match: 3. CDR1 is MNHNS and CDR2 is SASEGT in the germline V gene. In DNA form, the CDR3 reads TGTGCCAGCAGTTCCGACAGGGGCAATCAGCCCCAGCATTTT. It yields the protein CASSSDRGNQPQHF.

The J gene is TRBJ2-5, the V gene TRBV2; D might be TRBD1 (6 bases). This CDR3 region has 14 residues. The germline V gene encodes CDR1 SNHLY and CDR2 FYNNEI. Trimming shortened V by 4 bases and J by 2 bases, and 11 bases separated the two germline ends. In DNA form, the CDR3 reads TGTGCCAGCAGTGTGGACAGAGGTCAAGAGACCCAGTACTTC. This sequence encodes CASSVDRGQETQYF. The full variable domain, rest sourced from reference TRBV2 and TRBJ2-5, is EPEVTQTPSHQVTQMGQEVILRCVPISNHLYFYWYRQILGQKVEFLVSFYNNEISEKSEIFDDQFSVERPDGSNFTLKIRSTKLEDSAMYFCASSVDRGQETQYFGPGTRLLVL.

In this sample, this clone turned up once. V is TRBV5-1 and J is TRBJ2-5; TRBD2 aligns across 15 bases. Germline trimming cut 4 bases from V and 5 bases from J; bases unmatched to any gene: 3. Germline CDR1 reads SGHRS; CDR2 reads YFSETQ. This CDR3 contains 15 residues. The CDR3 nucleotides are TGCGCCAGCAGCGGCGGGACTAGCGGGGGGGAGACCCAGTACTTC. Translated, it gives CASSGGTSGGETQYF.

The chain has TRBV10-1 and TRBJ2-4; a weak D match, TRBD1 (6 bases). Trimming took 3 bases from V and 9 from J, leaving 6 bases between them. The CDR3 extends over 11 amino acids. CDR1 is WNHNN, CDR2 SYGVQD, per germline (reference sequence). The CDR3 reads CASSEQGIQYF. The DNA for the CDR3 is TGCGCCAGCAGTGAACAGGGCATTCAGTACTTC.

This clone has just a few counts. The chain employs TRBV14 and TRBJ2-6; D unresolved. Trimming took 4 bases from V and 12 from J, leaving 10 bases between them. The CDR3 has 12 amino acids. Germline CDR1 SGHDN, CDR2 FVKESK. The CDR3 region is CASSLLGRVLTF. As DNA, the CDR3 is TGTGCCAGCAGCCTCCTTGGGCGCGTCCTGACTTTC.

This clone has more than one count but fewer than ten. The chain has TRBV4-3 and TRBJ2-2; 8 bases are shared with TRBD2. The CDR3 is 18 amino acids. Germline V gives CDR1 LGHNA, CDR2 YSLEER. The ends lost 4 bases at V and 0 bases at J; junction bases unmatched: 10. This CDR3 is CASSPGGGYHSNTGELFF. The CDR3 DNA sequence: TGCGCCAGCAGCCCCGGGGGGGGGTACCACTCGAACACCGGGGAGCTGTTTTTT.

The J gene is TRBJ1-2, the V gene TRBV5-1; D not certain. This CDR3 has 14 residues. Germline CDR1 and CDR2: SGHRS and YFSETQ. The ends were cut back, 4 bases at V and 0 bases at J, with 10 bases in the middle. The CDR3 is CASSQPGANYGYTF. Here the CDR3 DNA reads TGCGCCAGCAGCCAACCCGGAGCTAACTATGGCTACACCTTC. Full variable domain (outside the CDR3, taken from reference TRBV5-1 and TRBJ1-2): KAGVTQTPRYLIKTRGQQVTLSCSPISGHRSVSWYQQTPGQGLQFLFEYFSETQRNKGNFPGRFSGRQFSNSRSEMNVSTLELGDSALYLCASSQPGANYGYTFGSGTRLTVV.

The chain joins TRBV5-1 to TRBJ2-5; D is possibly TRBD2 (6 bases). The DNA end is a closer match to TRBJ2-7, so the J assignment may be wrong. Per germline, CDR1 SGHRS and CDR2 YFSETQ. This CDR3 is 15 amino acids long. The CDR3 coding sequence is TGCGCCAGCAGCCCGGTTGGGGGGACCACCTACGAGCAGTACTTC. It specifies CASSPVGGTTYEQYF.